The T cell receptor (beta chain) under discussion was sequenced for a study of graft-versus-host responses after intestinal transplantation. The study's findings and limits: Allograft graft-versus-host to host-versus-graft clonal ratios ran high in patients with graft-donor T cell macrochimerism. Early HvG declines after transplant were associated with peak circulating GvH clone levels.

Of note for this clone: Its antigen remains unknown.

Only in-frame clones appear in the TCRdb table, and some are missing; sequencing was by immunoSEQ multiplex PCR. The sample carries some 41,000 clones, about 90% recorded once. This CDR3 comprises 13 residues. In germline, CDR1 is SNHLY, CDR2 FYNNEI. V lost 8 bases, J lost 7 bases, and 15 bases lay in between. The sequenced sample was PBMCs, obtained 300 to 320 days after intestinal transplant. This receptor was taken from a human patient who received an intestinal transplant, so some T cells may come from the graft donor. J is TRBJ2-4 and V is TRBV2; D tentatively reads TRBD1 or TRBD2 (5 bases each). CDR3 region: CASGMERGNIQYF. The CDR3 DNA is TGTGCCAGCGGAATGGAGAGGGGCAACATTCAGTACTTC.